The rows below give T cell receptor beta chains drawn from one sample of a study of cytomegalovirus exposure and HLA in healthy donors. Some clones are missing from TCRdb's copy, which holds only in-frame ones; the method was immunoSEQ multiplex PCR. Of 150,000 to 200,000 clones detected, 60% to 80% appear once; the ten largest clones hold over 12%. The specimen sequenced was PBMCs. These receptors came from a man aged 45-65 years in good health and CMV-seropositive. Each CDR3 is given with its conserved first and last residue. D genes are given only for firm matches. Size is omitted from some rows. Given values are once, few, many or a class for expanded clones.

J gene: TRBJ1-3
clone size: NA
D gene: NA
V gene: TRBV2
CDR3 protein: CASGSDNANTIYF
CDR3 DNA: TGTGCCAGCGGATCGGACAATGCAAACACCATATATTTT

J gene: TRBJ2-7
clone size: NA
D gene: TRBD2
V gene: TRBV11-2
CDR3 protein: CASSLDAGGISSYEQYF
CDR3 DNA: TGTGCCAGCAGCTTAGACGCGGGGGGGATCTCCTCCTACGAGCAGTACTTC

J gene: TRBJ1-5
clone size: NA
D gene: NA
V gene: TRBV27
CDR3 protein: CASSFSGYQPQHF
CDR3 DNA: TGTGCCAGCAGTTTCTCAGGTTATCAGCCCCAGCATTTT

J gene: TRBJ2-3
clone size: NA
D gene: NA
V gene: TRBV9
CDR3 protein: CASSVVALKNTDTQYF
CDR3 DNA: TGTGCCAGCAGCGTAGTAGCCCTAAAGAACACAGATACGCAGTATTTT

J gene: TRBJ1-3
clone size: NA
D gene: TRBD1
V gene: TRBV9
CDR3 protein: CASSVEGAPGNTIYF
CDR3 DNA: TGTGCCAGCAGCGTGGAGGGGGCGCCTGGAAACACCATATATTTT

J gene: TRBJ1-1
clone size: NA
D gene: NA
V gene: TRBV30
CDR3 protein: CAWTLEGVNTEAFF
CDR3 DNA: TGTGCCTGGACCCTCGAGGGAGTGAACACTGAAGCTTTCTTT

J gene: TRBJ2-5
clone size: NA
D gene: TRBD2
V gene: TRBV7-9
CDR3 protein: CASSSPAGVRVGETQYF
CDR3 DNA: TGTGCCAGCAGCTCCCCAGCGGGGGTAAGGGTCGGAGAGACCCAGTACTTC

J gene: TRBJ1-1
clone size: many
D gene: NA
V gene: TRBV19
CDR3 protein: CASSYFRGTEAFF
CDR3 DNA: TGTGCCAGTAGTTATTTCAGGGGCACTGAAGCTTTCTTT

J gene: TRBJ1-1
clone size: NA
D gene: NA
V gene: TRBV5-6
CDR3 protein: CASSLADHRNTEAFF
CDR3 DNA: TGTGCCAGCAGCTTGGCCGATCACAGAAACACTGAAGCTTTCTTT

J gene: TRBJ2-1
clone size: once
D gene: TRBD2
V gene: TRBV6-5
CDR3 protein: CASSPGLGVVEQFF
CDR3 DNA: TGTGCCAGCAGTCCGGGACTAGGGGTAGTTGAGCAGTTCTTC

J gene: TRBJ1-2
clone size: NA
D gene: TRBD1
V gene: TRBV10-3
CDR3 protein: CAIRTRDRGRLDYGYTF
CDR3 DNA: TGTGCCATCAGGACCCGGGACAGGGGACGACTAGACTATGGCTACACCTTC

J gene: TRBJ1-1
clone size: few
D gene: NA
V gene: TRBV28
CDR3 protein: CASSPTEEAFF
CDR3 DNA: TGTGCCAGCAGCCCGACAGAAGAAGCTTTCTTT

J gene: TRBJ2-1
clone size: NA
D gene: NA
V gene: TRBV5-6
CDR3 protein: CASSRLREKQFF
CDR3 DNA: TGTGCCAGCAGTCGGCTACGGGAGAAGCAGTTCTTC

J gene: TRBJ2-3
clone size: NA
D gene: TRBD2
V gene: TRBV27
CDR3 protein: CASSFYLRGAAPVGTDTQYF
CDR3 DNA: TGTGCCAGCAGTTTCTATTTGCGGGGGGCCGCTCCTGTTGGCACAGATACGCAGTATTTT

J gene: TRBJ2-3
clone size: few
D gene: TRBD2
V gene: TRBV28
CDR3 protein: CASKSGGGADTQYF
CDR3 DNA: TGTGCCAGCAAGTCGGGGGGTGGTGCAGATACGCAGTATTTT

J gene: TRBJ2-5
clone size: NA
D gene: TRBD1
V gene: TRBV7-9
CDR3 protein: CASSLEQGGTQYF
CDR3 DNA: TGTGCCAGCAGCTTAGAACAGGGGGGGACCCAGTACTTC

J gene: TRBJ1-2
clone size: once
D gene: NA
V gene: TRBV28
CDR3 protein: CASSFFSGVGGYTF
CDR3 DNA: TGTGCCAGCAGTTTTTTTTCAGGGGTGGGTGGCTACACCTTC

J gene: TRBJ2-5
clone size: NA
D gene: NA
V gene: TRBV25-1
CDR3 protein: CASSLAVETQYF
CDR3 DNA: TGTGCCAGCAGTCTTGCAGTAGAGACCCAGTACTTC

J gene: TRBJ1-1
clone size: NA
D gene: NA
V gene: TRBV5-5
CDR3 protein: CASSLEAGGSTEAFF
CDR3 DNA: TGTGCCAGCAGCTTGGAAGCGGGGGGGAGCACTGAAGCTTTCTTT

J gene: TRBJ1-2
clone size: few
D gene: NA
V gene: TRBV7-9
CDR3 protein: CASSPGSTYGYTF
CDR3 DNA: TGTGCCAGCAGCCCGGGGAGCACATATGGCTACACCTTC

J gene: TRBJ1-1
clone size: few
D gene: TRBD1
V gene: TRBV6-6
CDR3 protein: CASSDQTGGRTEAFF
CDR3 DNA: TGTGCCAGCAGTGACCAGACAGGGGGCCGAACTGAAGCTTTCTTT

J gene: TRBJ2-5
clone size: NA
D gene: NA
V gene: TRBV2
CDR3 protein: CARGRDSAWGTQYF
CDR3 DNA: TGTGCCAGGGGCCGGGACTCCGCATGGGGGACCCAGTACTTC

J gene: TRBJ1-5
clone size: NA
D gene: TRBD1
V gene: TRBV4-1
CDR3 protein: CATADRANQPQHF
CDR3 DNA: TGCGCCACCGCCGACAGGGCGAATCAGCCCCAGCATTTT

J gene: TRBJ1-6
clone size: NA
D gene: TRBD1
V gene: TRBV19
CDR3 protein: CASRAGGNSPLHF
CDR3 DNA: TGTGCCAGTAGAGCAGGGGGGAACTCACCCCTCCACTTT

J gene: TRBJ2-1
clone size: NA
D gene: TRBD2
V gene: TRBV2
CDR3 protein: CASSPGAGPNEQFF
CDR3 DNA: TGTGCCAGCAGCCCCGGAGCGGGGCCCAATGAGCAGTTCTTC

J gene: TRBJ1-4
clone size: few
D gene: NA
V gene: TRBV19
CDR3 protein: CASSDTSLVNEKLFF
CDR3 DNA: TGTGCCAGTAGCGATACTTCACTAGTTAATGAAAAACTGTTTTTT

J gene: TRBJ2-2
clone size: NA
D gene: NA
V gene: TRBV7-2
CDR3 protein: CASSLASGELFF
CDR3 DNA: TGTGCCAGCAGCTTAGCCAGCGGGGAGCTGTTTTTT

J gene: TRBJ2-6
clone size: NA
D gene: NA
V gene: TRBV14
CDR3 protein: CASSQRFSGANVLTF
CDR3 DNA: TGTGCCAGCAGCCAACGGTTCTCTGGGGCCAACGTCCTGACTTTC

J gene: TRBJ2-5
clone size: NA
D gene: NA
V gene: TRBV4-2
CDR3 protein: CASSQEPLPAEYQETQYF
CDR3 DNA: TGTGCCAGCAGCCAAGAGCCTCTGCCAGCGGAGTACCAAGAGACCCAGTACTTC

J gene: TRBJ2-1
clone size: NA
D gene: TRBD1
V gene: TRBV7-8
CDR3 protein: CASSLGIWGQGGIEQFF
CDR3 DNA: TGTGCCAGCAGCTTAGGGATTTGGGGACAGGGGGGTATTGAGCAGTTCTTC

J gene: TRBJ2-2
clone size: NA
D gene: NA
V gene: TRBV7-2
CDR3 protein: CASSTGVNTGELFF
CDR3 DNA: TGTGCCAGCAGCACAGGAGTCAACACCGGGGAGCTGTTTTTT

J gene: TRBJ2-1
clone size: NA
D gene: TRBD1
V gene: TRBV5-6
CDR3 protein: CASSSGQGAFDEQFF
CDR3 DNA: TGTGCCAGCAGCTCGGGACAGGGGGCTTTCGATGAGCAGTTCTTC

J gene: TRBJ2-2
clone size: NA
D gene: TRBD2
V gene: TRBV14
CDR3 protein: CASSHPGGPNTGELFF
CDR3 DNA: TGTGCCAGCAGCCACCCGGGGGGACCGAACACCGGGGAGCTGTTTTTT

J gene: TRBJ1-5
clone size: NA
D gene: NA
V gene: TRBV4-1
CDR3 protein: CASRGEHSEYGQPQHF
CDR3 DNA: TGCGCCAGCAGGGGCGAGCACAGTGAGTATGGTCAGCCCCAGCATTTT